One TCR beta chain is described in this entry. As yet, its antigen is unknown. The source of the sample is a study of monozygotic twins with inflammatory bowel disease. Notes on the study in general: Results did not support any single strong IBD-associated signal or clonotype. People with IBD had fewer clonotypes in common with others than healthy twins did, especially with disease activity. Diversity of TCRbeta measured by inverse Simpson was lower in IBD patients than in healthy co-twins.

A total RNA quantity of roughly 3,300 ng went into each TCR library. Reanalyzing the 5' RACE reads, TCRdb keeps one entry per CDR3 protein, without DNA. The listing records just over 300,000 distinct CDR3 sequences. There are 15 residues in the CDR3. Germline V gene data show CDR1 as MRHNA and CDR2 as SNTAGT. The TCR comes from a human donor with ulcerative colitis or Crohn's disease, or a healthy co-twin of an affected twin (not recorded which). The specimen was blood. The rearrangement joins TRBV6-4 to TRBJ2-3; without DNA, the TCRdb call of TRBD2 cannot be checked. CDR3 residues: CASRALAGVADTQYF.